The clone carrying this T cell receptor (beta chain) was counted many times. These data originate in a study of early T cells in non-severe SARS-CoV-2 infection. Study background: Sequencing was performed on bulk RNA from unsorted whole blood, leaving chains unpaired.

Unique molecular identifiers tagged individual cDNA molecules. TCRdb ran MiXCR on the 5' RACE reads and lists one entry per CDR3 protein. The sample has around 50,000 distinct CDR3 sequences, roughly 9.2% seen once; the top ten hold 4.2%. V was cut by 1 base and J by 1 base, with 8 bases left in between. From germline, CDR1 is DFQATT and CDR2 SNEGSKA (reference sequence). This CDR3 contains 14 residues. This receptor was obtained from an adult who was a healthcare worker with PCR-confirmed SARS-CoV-2 infection or an uninfected control (not recorded which). The rearrangement joins TRBV20-1 to TRBJ2-1; D remains unclear. Sequenced: whole blood. CDR3 sequence (DNA): TGCAGTGCTAGAGTTCTAGGTTCCTACAATGAGCAGTTCTTC. It translates to CSARVLGSYNEQFF.